This TCR beta chain was sequenced in a study of control samples from healthy donors and cancer patients. Looked up from germline, CDR1 is SGHTA and CDR2 is FQGNSA. V lost 5 bases and J lost 4; bases outside the gene matches: 8. This CDR3 is 15 amino acids long. This table comes from immunoSEQ multiplex PCR, and its TCRdb copy is limited to in-frame clones, with some not included. The sample has about 140,000 clones; 75% to 90% are singletons. This rearrangement joins TRBV7-2 to TRBJ2-7; TRBD1 aligns across 10 bases. This clonotype originated in a woman aged 25 to 39 in good health. The sequencing sample was made of blood. CDR3 in amino acids: CASSPAGTGVYEQYF. The CDR3 DNA follows: TGTGCCAGCAGCCCCGCGGGGACAGGGGTATACGAGCAGTACTTC.